A selection of T cell receptor beta chains follows, all from one sample in a study of T cell repertoires in cytomegalovirus infection. One entry per CDR3 protein results from TCRdb running MiXCR on the reads. The sample has just over 300,000 distinct CDR3 sequences, about a sixth seen once. The sequenced sample was PBMCs. Receptors were obtained from a human donor in good health (CMV status not recorded). Some clones in this sample may be carry-over from other donors' samples. Each CDR3 is given with its conserved first and last residue. The order of the fields is clone size, J gene, D gene, CDR3 length, V gene, CDR3 protein, CDR3 DNA. D genes are given only for firm matches. Clone size appears in some rows only: once, few, many, or a class for an expanded clone.

clone_size: many
j_call: TRBJ2-4
d_call: -
cdr3_length: 15
v_call: TRBV19
cdr3_aa: CASSDVGVDKNIQYF
cdr3_nt: TGTGCCAGTAGTGATGTTGGGGTGGACAAAAACATTCAGTACTTC

clone_size: -
j_call: TRBJ2-7
d_call: -
cdr3_length: 14
v_call: TRBV6-1
cdr3_aa: CASSKPGNSYEQYF
cdr3_nt: TGTGCCAGCAGTAAACCAGGGAACTCCTACGAGCAGTACTTC

clone_size: few
j_call: TRBJ1-6
d_call: -
cdr3_length: 14
v_call: TRBV20-1
cdr3_aa: CSARAGSYNSPLHF
cdr3_nt: TGCAGTGCTAGAGCCGGTTCCTATAATTCACCCCTCCACTTT

clone_size: many
j_call: TRBJ2-3
d_call: -
cdr3_length: 14
v_call: TRBV19
cdr3_aa: CASSMVYSTDTQYF
cdr3_nt: TGTGCCAGTAGTATGGTCTATAGCACAGATACGCAGTATTTT

clone_size: -
j_call: TRBJ1-1
d_call: -
cdr3_length: 17
v_call: TRBV20-1
cdr3_aa: CSARPFLRQSDSTEAFF
cdr3_nt: TGCAGTGCTAGACCCTTTCTTAGACAGTCCGATAGTACCGAAGCTTTCTTT

clone_size: -
j_call: TRBJ2-1
d_call: -
cdr3_length: 15
v_call: TRBV12-3/TRBV12-4
cdr3_aa: CASSLKGSAYNEQFF
cdr3_nt: TGTGCCAGCAGTTTAAAGGGGAGCGCCTACAATGAGCAGTTCTTC

clone_size: few
j_call: TRBJ2-2
d_call: TRBD1
cdr3_length: 16
v_call: TRBV11-2
cdr3_aa: CASSVTGGAGTGELFF
cdr3_nt: TGTGCCAGCAGCGTGACAGGGGGCGCGGGCACCGGGGAGCTGTTTTTT

clone_size: -
j_call: TRBJ2-2
d_call: TRBD1
cdr3_length: 14
v_call: TRBV10-3
cdr3_aa: CAVLQGANTGELFF
cdr3_nt: TGTGCCGTCCTCCAGGGGGCTAACACCGGGGAGCTGTTTTTT

clone_size: few
j_call: TRBJ2-2
d_call: -
cdr3_length: 14
v_call: TRBV27
cdr3_aa: CASSSASFVGELFF
cdr3_nt: TGTGCCAGCAGTTCCGCTAGCTTCGTGGGGGAGCTGTTTTTT

clone_size: -
j_call: TRBJ1-6
d_call: -
cdr3_length: 13
v_call: TRBV6-8
cdr3_aa: CASRDGGVSPLHF
cdr3_nt: TGTGCCAGCAGGGACGGGGGGGTTTCACCCCTCCACTTT

clone_size: many
j_call: TRBJ2-2
d_call: TRBD1
cdr3_length: 16
v_call: TRBV4-3
cdr3_aa: CASSQAVDRGPGELFF
cdr3_nt: TGCGCCAGCAGCCAAGCTGTGGACAGGGGGCCCGGGGAGCTGTTTTTT

clone_size: -
j_call: TRBJ1-4
d_call: -
cdr3_length: 14
v_call: TRBV18
cdr3_aa: CASSPRGAGEKLFF
cdr3_nt: TGTGCCAGCTCACCACGGGGGGCAGGCGAAAAACTGTTTTTT

clone_size: many
j_call: TRBJ1-6
d_call: -
cdr3_length: 17
v_call: TRBV7-2
cdr3_aa: CASSLGMDSLQGSPLHF
cdr3_nt: TGTGCCAGCAGCTTAGGGATGGACAGTTTGCAGGGTTCACCCCTCCACTTT

clone_size: few
j_call: TRBJ1-1
d_call: TRBD1
cdr3_length: 17
v_call: TRBV20-1
cdr3_aa: CSAREGGGGWVNTEAFF
cdr3_nt: TGCAGTGCTAGAGAAGGAGGAGGGGGCTGGGTGAACACTGAAGCTTTCTTT

clone_size: many
j_call: TRBJ1-1
d_call: -
cdr3_length: 15
v_call: TRBV7-8
cdr3_aa: CASSLPSGLNTEAFF
cdr3_nt: TGTGCCAGCAGCCTTCCCTCAGGGTTGAACACTGAAGCTTTCTTT

clone_size: few
j_call: TRBJ2-1
d_call: TRBD1
cdr3_length: 16
v_call: TRBV14
cdr3_aa: CASSPDRGPRYNEQFF
cdr3_nt: TGTGCCAGCAGCCCCGACAGGGGCCCTAGGTACAATGAGCAGTTCTTC

clone_size: -
j_call: TRBJ1-1
d_call: TRBD1
cdr3_length: 15
v_call: TRBV6-4
cdr3_aa: CASSPDTGANTEAFF
cdr3_nt: TGTGCCAGCAGTCCAGACACAGGGGCGAACACTGAAGCTTTCTTT

clone_size: -
j_call: TRBJ1-5
d_call: TRBD1
cdr3_length: 14
v_call: TRBV6-6
cdr3_aa: CASSSRQGTQPQHF
cdr3_nt: TGTGCCAGCAGTTCCCGACAGGGGACACAGCCCCAGCATTTT

clone_size: -
j_call: TRBJ2-1
d_call: -
cdr3_length: 12
v_call: TRBV20-1
cdr3_aa: CSASTAYNEQFF
cdr3_nt: TGCAGTGCTTCGACAGCCTACAATGAGCAGTTCTTC

clone_size: -
j_call: TRBJ1-5
d_call: TRBD1
cdr3_length: 16
v_call: TRBV5-6
cdr3_aa: CASTRSDRDRGQPQHF
cdr3_nt: TGTGCCAGCACCCGATCGGACAGGGACCGGGGTCAGCCCCAGCATTTT

clone_size: -
j_call: TRBJ1-4
d_call: -
cdr3_length: 13
v_call: TRBV4-1
cdr3_aa: CASSQGVFEKLFF
cdr3_nt: TGCGCCAGCAGCCAAGGTGTGTTTGAAAAACTGTTTTTT

clone_size: -
j_call: TRBJ2-7
d_call: -
cdr3_length: 15
v_call: TRBV5-1
cdr3_aa: CASSLGPDGTYEQYF
cdr3_nt: TGCGCCAGCAGCTTGGGCCCGGATGGAACCTACGAGCAGTACTTC

clone_size: many
j_call: TRBJ1-6
d_call: TRBD1
cdr3_length: 16
v_call: TRBV7-8
cdr3_aa: CASSLVAGTGGSPLHF
cdr3_nt: TGTGCCAGCAGCCTAGTCGCCGGGACAGGGGGTTCACCCCTCCACTTT

clone_size: few
j_call: TRBJ2-4
d_call: TRBD2
cdr3_length: 16
v_call: TRBV11-2
cdr3_aa: CASSLDLTSGGNIQYF
cdr3_nt: TGTGCCAGCAGCTTAGACCTCACTAGCGGGGGAAACATTCAGTACTTC

clone_size: -
j_call: TRBJ1-6
d_call: TRBD1
cdr3_length: 14
v_call: TRBV12-3/TRBV12-4
cdr3_aa: CASRTRQGNSPLHF
cdr3_nt: TGTGCCAGCAGAACCCGACAGGGAAATTCACCCCTCCACTTT

clone_size: once
j_call: TRBJ1-5
d_call: -
cdr3_length: 19
v_call: TRBV20-1
cdr3_aa: CSASLVGRDRGISNQPQHF
cdr3_nt: TGCAGTGCTAGTCTAGTAGGGAGGGATAGGGGCATCAGCAATCAGCCCCAGCATTTT

clone_size: many
j_call: TRBJ2-7
d_call: -
cdr3_length: 13
v_call: TRBV6-6
cdr3_aa: CASSYRDGYEQYF
cdr3_nt: TGTGCCAGCAGTTACCGGGACGGCTACGAGCAGTACTTC

clone_size: few
j_call: TRBJ1-6
d_call: -
cdr3_length: 15
v_call: TRBV28
cdr3_aa: CASSPQAPRGTPLHF
cdr3_nt: TGTGCCAGCAGTCCACAAGCCCCGCGGGGGACACCCCTCCACTTT

clone_size: -
j_call: TRBJ2-7
d_call: -
cdr3_length: 15
v_call: TRBV5-8
cdr3_aa: CASSFLRGGTYEQYF
cdr3_nt: TGTGCCAGCAGCTTTCTGAGGGGGGGCACCTACGAGCAGTACTTC